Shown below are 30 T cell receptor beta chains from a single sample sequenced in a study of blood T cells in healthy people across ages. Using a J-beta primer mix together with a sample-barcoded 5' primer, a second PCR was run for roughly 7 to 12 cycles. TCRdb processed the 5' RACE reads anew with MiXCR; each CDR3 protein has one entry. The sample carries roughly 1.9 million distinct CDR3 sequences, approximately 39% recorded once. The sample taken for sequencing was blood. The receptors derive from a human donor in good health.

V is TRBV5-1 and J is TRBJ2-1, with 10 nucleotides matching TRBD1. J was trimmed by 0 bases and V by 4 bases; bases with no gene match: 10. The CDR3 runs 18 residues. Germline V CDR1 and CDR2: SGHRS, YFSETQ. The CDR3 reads CASSLRDRGTTSYNEQFF. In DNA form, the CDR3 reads TGCGCCAGCAGCCTAAGGGACAGGGGAACAACCTCCTACAATGAGCAGTTCTTC.

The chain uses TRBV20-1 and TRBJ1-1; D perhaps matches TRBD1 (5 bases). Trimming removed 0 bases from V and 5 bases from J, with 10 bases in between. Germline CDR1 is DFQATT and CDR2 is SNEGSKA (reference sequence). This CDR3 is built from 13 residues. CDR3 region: CSAREPGRTEAFF. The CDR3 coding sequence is TGCAGTGCTAGAGAACCAGGGAGGACTGAAGCTTTCTTT.

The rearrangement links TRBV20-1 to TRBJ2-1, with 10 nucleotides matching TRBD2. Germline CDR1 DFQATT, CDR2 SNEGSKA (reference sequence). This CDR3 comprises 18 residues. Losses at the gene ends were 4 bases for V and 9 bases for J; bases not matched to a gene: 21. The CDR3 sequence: CSAMGSSGSWLRMGEQFF. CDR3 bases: TGCAGTGCTATGGGGTCTAGCGGGAGCTGGCTCCGCATGGGTGAGCAGTTCTTC.

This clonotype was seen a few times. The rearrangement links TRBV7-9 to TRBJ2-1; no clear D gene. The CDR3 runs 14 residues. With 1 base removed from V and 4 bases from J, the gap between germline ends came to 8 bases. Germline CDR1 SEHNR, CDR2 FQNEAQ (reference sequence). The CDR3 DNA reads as TGTGCCAGCAGCTTAGAGATCTATTACAATGAGCAGTTCTTC. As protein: CASSLEIYYNEQFF.

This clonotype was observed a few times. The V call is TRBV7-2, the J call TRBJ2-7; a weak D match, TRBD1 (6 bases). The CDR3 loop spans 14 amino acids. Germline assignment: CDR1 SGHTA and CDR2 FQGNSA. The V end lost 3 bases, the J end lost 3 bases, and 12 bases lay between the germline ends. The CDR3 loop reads CASSLDSRGYEQYF. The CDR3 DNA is TGTGCCAGCAGCTTGGACAGTCGAGGCTACGAGCAGTACTTC.

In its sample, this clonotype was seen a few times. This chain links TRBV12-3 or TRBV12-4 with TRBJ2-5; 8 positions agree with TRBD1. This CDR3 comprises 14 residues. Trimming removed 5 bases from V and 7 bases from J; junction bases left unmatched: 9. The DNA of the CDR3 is TGTGCCAGCAGTCCCGGACAGGGAATTGGGACCCAGTACTTC. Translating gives CASSPGQGIGTQYF.

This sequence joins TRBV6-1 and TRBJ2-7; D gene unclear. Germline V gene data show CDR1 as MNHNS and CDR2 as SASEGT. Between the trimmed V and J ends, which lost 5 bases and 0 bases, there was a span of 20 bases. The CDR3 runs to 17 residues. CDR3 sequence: CASSTYALRLSSYEQYF. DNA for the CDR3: TGTGCCAGCAGTACCTACGCCCTACGCCTCAGCTCCTACGAGCAGTACTTC.

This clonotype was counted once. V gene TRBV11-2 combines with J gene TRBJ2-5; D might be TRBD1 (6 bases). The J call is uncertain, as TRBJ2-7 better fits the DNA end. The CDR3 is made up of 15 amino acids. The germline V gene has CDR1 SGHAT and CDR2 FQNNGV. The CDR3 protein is CASSYEIGTINEQYF. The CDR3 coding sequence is TGTGCCAGCAGCTACGAGATCGGGACAATCAACGAGCAGTACTTC.

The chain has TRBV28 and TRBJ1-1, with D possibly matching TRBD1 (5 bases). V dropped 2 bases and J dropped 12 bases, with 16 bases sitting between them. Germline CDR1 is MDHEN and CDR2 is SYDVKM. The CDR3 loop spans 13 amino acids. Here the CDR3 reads CASSLNGGIETFF. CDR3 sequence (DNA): TGTGCCAGCAGTTTAAACGGGGGAATAGAAACTTTCTTT.

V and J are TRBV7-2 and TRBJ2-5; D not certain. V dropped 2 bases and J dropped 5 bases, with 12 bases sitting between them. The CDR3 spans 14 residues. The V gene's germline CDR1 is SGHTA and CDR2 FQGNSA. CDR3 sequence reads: CASSLLVGLETQYF. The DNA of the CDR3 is TGTGCCAGCAGCTTACTAGTGGGGTTGGAGACCCAGTACTTC.

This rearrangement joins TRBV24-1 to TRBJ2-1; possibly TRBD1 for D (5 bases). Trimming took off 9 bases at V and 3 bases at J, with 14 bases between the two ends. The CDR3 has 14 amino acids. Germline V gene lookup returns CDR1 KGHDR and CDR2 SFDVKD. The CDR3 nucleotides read TGTGCCACCGCCTTTTCAGGGCACTACAATGAGCAGTTCTTC. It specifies CATAFSGHYNEQFF.

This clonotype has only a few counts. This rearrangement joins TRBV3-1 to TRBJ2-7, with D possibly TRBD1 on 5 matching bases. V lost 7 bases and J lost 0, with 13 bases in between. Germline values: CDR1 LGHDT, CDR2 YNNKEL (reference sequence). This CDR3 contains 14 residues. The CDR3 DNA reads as TGTGCCAGCACCCGACAGCCGAGCTCCTACGAGCAGTACTTC. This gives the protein CASTRQPSSYEQYF.

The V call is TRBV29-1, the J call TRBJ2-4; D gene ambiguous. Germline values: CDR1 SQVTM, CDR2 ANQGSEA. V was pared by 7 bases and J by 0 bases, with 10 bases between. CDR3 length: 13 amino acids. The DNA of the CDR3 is TGCAGCGCCGAGCCCTTAGCCAAAAACATTCAGTACTTC. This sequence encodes CSAEPLAKNIQYF. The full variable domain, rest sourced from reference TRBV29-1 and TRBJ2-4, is SAVISQKPSRDICQRGTSLTIQCQVDSQVTMMFWYRQQPGQSLTLIATANQGSEATYESGFVIDKFPISRPNLTFSTLTVSNMSPEDSSIYLCSAEPLAKNIQYFGAGTRLSVL.

The CDR3 DNA is TGTGCCAGCAGCCCCATCGGCATGAGCGGGGGTAGGGAGACCCAGTACTTC. Translating it yields CASSPIGMSGGRETQYF. V and J are TRBV12-3 or TRBV12-4 and TRBJ2-5; TRBD2 matches 8 bases. Losses at the gene ends were 6 bases for V and 5 bases for J; bases not matched to a gene: 17. The length of the CDR3 is 17 residues.

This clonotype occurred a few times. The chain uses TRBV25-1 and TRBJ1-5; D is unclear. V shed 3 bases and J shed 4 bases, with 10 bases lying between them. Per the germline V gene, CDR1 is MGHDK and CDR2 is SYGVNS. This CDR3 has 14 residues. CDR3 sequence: CASSDGGMNQPQHF. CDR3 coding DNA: TGTGCCAGCAGTGATGGAGGAATGAATCAGCCCCAGCATTTT.

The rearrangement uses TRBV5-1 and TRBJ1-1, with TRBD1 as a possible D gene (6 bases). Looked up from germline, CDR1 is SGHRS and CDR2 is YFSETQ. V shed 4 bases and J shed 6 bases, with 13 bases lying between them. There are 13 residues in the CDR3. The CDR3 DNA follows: TGCGCCAGCAGCCCAGGCACAGGGCCTGAAGCTTTCTTT. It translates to CASSPGTGPEAFF.

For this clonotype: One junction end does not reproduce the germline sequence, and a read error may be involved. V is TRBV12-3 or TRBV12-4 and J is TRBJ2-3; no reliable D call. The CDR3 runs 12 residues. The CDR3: CAGSFLVGTQYF. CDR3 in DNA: TGTGCCGGCAGTTTTTTGGTCGGTACGCAGTATTTT.

In DNA, the CDR3 is TGCAGTGCTGGAAGGACAGGGCCCAATGGCGAAAAACTGTTTTTT. Protein sequence: CSAGRTGPNGEKLFF. V gene TRBV20-1 combines with J gene TRBJ1-4, with TRBD1 matching over 8 bases. This CDR3 spans 15 amino acids. J lost 8 bases, V lost 5 bases, and 13 bases had no gene match. CDR1 and CDR2 from the germline V gene are DFQATT and SNEGSKA (reference sequence).

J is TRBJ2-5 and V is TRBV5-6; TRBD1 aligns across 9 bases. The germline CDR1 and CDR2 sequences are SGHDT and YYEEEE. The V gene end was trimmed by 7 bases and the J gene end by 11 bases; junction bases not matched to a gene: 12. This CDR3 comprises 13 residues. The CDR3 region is CASSSETGGAQYF. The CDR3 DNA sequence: TGTGCCAGCTCCTCCGAGACAGGGGGGGCGCAGTACTTC.

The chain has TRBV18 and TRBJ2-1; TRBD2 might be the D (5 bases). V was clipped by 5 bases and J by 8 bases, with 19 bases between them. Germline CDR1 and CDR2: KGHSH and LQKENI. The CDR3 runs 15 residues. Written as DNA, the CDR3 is TGTGCCAGCTCAGCTGTCGAGGGAATTCCGTATGAGCAGTTCTTC. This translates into CASSAVEGIPYEQFF.

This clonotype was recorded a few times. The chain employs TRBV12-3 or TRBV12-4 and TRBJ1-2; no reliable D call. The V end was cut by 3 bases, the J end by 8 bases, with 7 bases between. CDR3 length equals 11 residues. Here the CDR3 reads CASSLSWGYTF. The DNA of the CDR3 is TGTGCCAGCAGTTTGTCGTGGGGCTACACCTTC.

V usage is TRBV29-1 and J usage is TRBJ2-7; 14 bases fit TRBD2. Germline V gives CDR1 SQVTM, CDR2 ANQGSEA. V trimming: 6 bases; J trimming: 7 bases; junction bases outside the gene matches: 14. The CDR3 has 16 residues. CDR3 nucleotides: TGCAGCGTGAAATCGGGACTAGCGGGGGCCGACAATGAGCAGTACTTC. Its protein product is CSVKSGLAGADNEQYF.

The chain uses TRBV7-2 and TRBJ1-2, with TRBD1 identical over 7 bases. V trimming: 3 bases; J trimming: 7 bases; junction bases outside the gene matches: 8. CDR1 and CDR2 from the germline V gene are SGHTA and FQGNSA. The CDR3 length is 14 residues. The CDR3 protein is CASSLGTEYVGYTF. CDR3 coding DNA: TGTGCCAGCAGCTTGGGGACAGAATATGTTGGCTACACCTTC.

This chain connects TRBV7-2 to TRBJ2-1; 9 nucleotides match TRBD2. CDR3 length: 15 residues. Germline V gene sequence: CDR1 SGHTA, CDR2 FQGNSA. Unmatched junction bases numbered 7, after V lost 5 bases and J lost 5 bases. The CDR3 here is CASSTMTSGHNEQFF. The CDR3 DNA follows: TGTGCCAGCAGCACCATGACTAGCGGACACAATGAGCAGTTCTTC.

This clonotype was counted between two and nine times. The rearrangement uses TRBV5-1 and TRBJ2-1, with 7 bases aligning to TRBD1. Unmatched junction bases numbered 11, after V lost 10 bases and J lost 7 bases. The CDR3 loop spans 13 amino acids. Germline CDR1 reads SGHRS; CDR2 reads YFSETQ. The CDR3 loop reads CAVRGRGRNEQFF. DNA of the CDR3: TGCGCCGTCCGGGGTAGGGGGCGGAATGAGCAGTTCTTC.

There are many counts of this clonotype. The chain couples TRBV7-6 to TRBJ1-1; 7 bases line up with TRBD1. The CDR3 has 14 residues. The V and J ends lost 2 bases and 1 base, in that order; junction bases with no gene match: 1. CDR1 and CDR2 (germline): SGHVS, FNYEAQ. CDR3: CASSLRGPNTEAFF. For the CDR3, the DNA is TGTGCCAGCAGCTTAAGGGGGCCGAACACTGAAGCTTTCTTT. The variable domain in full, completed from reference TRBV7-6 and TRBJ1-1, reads GAGVSQSPRYKVTKRGQDVALRCDPISGHVSLYWYRQALGQGPEFLTYFNYEAQQDKSGLPNDRFSAERPEGSISTLTIQRTEQRDSAMYRCASSLRGPNTEAFFGQGTRLTVV.

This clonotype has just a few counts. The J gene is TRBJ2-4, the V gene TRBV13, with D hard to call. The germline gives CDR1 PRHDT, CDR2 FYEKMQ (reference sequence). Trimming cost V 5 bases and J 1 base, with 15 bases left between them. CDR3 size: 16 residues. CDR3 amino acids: CASSENGNVAKNIQYF. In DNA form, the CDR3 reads TGTGCCAGCAGCGAAAACGGTAATGTGGCCAAAAACATTCAGTACTTC.

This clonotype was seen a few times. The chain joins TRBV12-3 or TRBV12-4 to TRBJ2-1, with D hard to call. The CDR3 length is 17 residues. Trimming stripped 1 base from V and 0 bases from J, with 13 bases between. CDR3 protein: CASSLGLLLLSYNEQFF. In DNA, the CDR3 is TGTGCCAGCAGTTTAGGACTGCTACTCCTCTCCTACAATGAGCAGTTCTTC.

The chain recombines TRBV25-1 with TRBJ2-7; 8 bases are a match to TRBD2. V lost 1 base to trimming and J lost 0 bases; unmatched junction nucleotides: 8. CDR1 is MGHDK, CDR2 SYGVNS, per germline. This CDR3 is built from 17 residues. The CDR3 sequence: CASSESGGRTSSYEQYF. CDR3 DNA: TGTGCCAGCAGTGAATCGGGAGGGCGGACAAGCTCCTACGAGCAGTACTTC.

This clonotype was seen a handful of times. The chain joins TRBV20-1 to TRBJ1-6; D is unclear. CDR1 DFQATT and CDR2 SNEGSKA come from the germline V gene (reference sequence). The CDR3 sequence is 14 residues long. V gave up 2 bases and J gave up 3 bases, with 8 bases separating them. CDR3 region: CSARSGGYNSPLHF. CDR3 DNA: TGCAGTGCTAGATCGGGTGGCTATAATTCACCCCTCCACTTT.